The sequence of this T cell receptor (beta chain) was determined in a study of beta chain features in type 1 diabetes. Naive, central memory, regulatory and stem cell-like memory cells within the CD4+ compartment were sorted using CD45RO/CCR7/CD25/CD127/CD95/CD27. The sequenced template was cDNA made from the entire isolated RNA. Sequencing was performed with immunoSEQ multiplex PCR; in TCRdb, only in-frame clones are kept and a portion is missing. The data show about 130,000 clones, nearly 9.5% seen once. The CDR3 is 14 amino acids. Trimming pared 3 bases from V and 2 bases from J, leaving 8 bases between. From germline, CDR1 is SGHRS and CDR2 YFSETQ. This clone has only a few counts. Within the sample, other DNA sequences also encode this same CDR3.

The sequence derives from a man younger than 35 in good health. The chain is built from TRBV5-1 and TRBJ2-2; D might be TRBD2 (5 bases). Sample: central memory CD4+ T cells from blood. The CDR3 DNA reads TGCGCCAGCAGCTCCGGACTCAACACCGGGGAGCTGTTTTTT. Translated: CASSSGLNTGELFF.